These T cell receptor beta chains were read from a single sample in a study of blood T cell repertoires in COVID-19. Produced via immunoSEQ multiplex PCR; TCRdb's table is partial and in-frame only. The sample lists a few hundred thousand clones; around 86% were seen once. The sample taken for sequencing was peripheral blood. These receptors were collected from a man aged 50 to 59 with acute or convalescent COVID-19. CDR3s include the opening cysteine and the closing phenylalanine or tryptophan. D genes are given only for firm matches. The size of a clone is reported for some rows only, either as once, few or many, or as a class for expanded clones.

clone_size	j_call	d_call	v_call	cdr3_aa	cdr3_nt
.	TRBJ2-1	TRBD2	TRBV13	CASSLSGTSGLREQFF	TGTGCCAGCAGCTTAAGCGGGACTAGCGGCTTAAGGGAGCAGTTCTTC
once	TRBJ2-3	.	TRBV5-1	CASSLGGRGDTQYF	TGCGCCAGCAGCTTGGGGGGGCGCGGGGATACGCAGTATTTT
.	TRBJ1-2	TRBD1	TRBV4-1	CASSRGQLGYTF	TGCGCCAGCAGCCGGGGACAGTTGGGCTACACCTTC
.	TRBJ1-3	.	TRBV7-9	CASSLGLGNTIYF	TGTGCCAGCAGCCTGGGCCTCGGAAACACCATATATTTT
.	TRBJ1-2	.	TRBV3-1/TRBV3-2	CASSQAGGGEGYGYTF	TGTGCCAGCAGCCAAGCGGGGGGGGGCGAGGGCTATGGCTACACCTTC
.	TRBJ2-6	.	TRBV19	CASRDGSSGANVLTF	TGTGCCAGTAGGGACGGGAGCTCTGGGGCCAACGTCCTGACTTTC
.	TRBJ2-7	TRBD1	TRBV9	CASSVNPGTGYEQYF	TGTGCCAGCAGCGTTAATCCCGGGACAGGGTACGAGCAGTACTTC
.	TRBJ2-2	.	TRBV3-1/TRBV3-2	CASSQLGGFAGELFF	TGTGCCAGCAGTCAACTAGGGGGATTTGCGGGGGAGCTGTTTTTT
once	TRBJ2-2	.	TRBV27	CASSFMGGWAGELFF	TGCGCCAGCAGTTTCATGGGGGGATGGGCCGGGGAGCTGTTTTTT
.	TRBJ2-6	TRBD1	TRBV9	CASSPRDRGVSSAGANVLTF	TGTGCCAGCAGCCCCCGAGACAGGGGTGTTAGCTCTGCGGGGGCCAACGTCCTGACTTTC